This passage covers 21 T cell receptor beta chains from one sample sequenced in a study of T-cell reconstitution after alpha-beta-depleted transplantation in children. Preparing the TCRbeta library involved the use of unique molecular identifiers. TCRdb fed the PCR reads into MiXCR, producing one record per CDR3 protein. The table has about 500,000 distinct CDR3 sequences, about 31% seen once. Sequenced material: PBMCs from the stem cell graft donor, taken from the stem cell graft. These receptors were obtained from a human donor who donated a stem cell graft to a child with aplastic anemia.

This chain uses TRBV4-2 with TRBJ2-7, with D possibly matching TRBD1 (5 bases). Germline CDR1 is LGHNA and CDR2 is YNFKEQ. V shed 4 bases and J shed 3 bases, with 16 bases lying between them. CDR3 length: 15 amino acids. The CDR3 DNA sequence: TGTGCCAGCAGCCCCGGCTTGGGGCGGAGCTACGAGCAGTACTTC. Protein sequence: CASSPGLGRSYEQYF.

This chain links TRBV6-2 or TRBV6-3 with TRBJ1-1, with D tentatively TRBD1 (5 bases). Trimming shortened V by 5 bases and J by 1 base, and 17 bases separated the two germline ends. Per the germline V gene, CDR1 is MNHEY and CDR2 is SVGEGT. This CDR3 has 16 amino acids. This chain's CDR3 is CASSPTVLLTNTEAFF. The CDR3 DNA is TGTGCCAGCAGTCCGACAGTGTTATTAACGAACACTGAAGCTTTCTTT.

This clonotype has just a few counts. The genes are TRBV24-1 and TRBJ2-3, with D perhaps TRBD1 (5 bases). This CDR3 contains 17 residues. V lost 2 bases to trimming and J lost 2 bases, with 16 bases between them. Germline V gene data show CDR1 as KGHDR and CDR2 as SFDVKD. This CDR3 reads CATSDSTQGSNTDTQYF. CDR3 coding DNA: TGTGCCACCAGTGATTCGACTCAGGGCTCAAACACAGATACGCAGTATTTT.

This clonotype was seen a few times. The J gene is TRBJ2-1, the V gene TRBV29-1; TRBD1 agrees at 8 bases. Germline values: CDR1 SQVTM, CDR2 ANQGSEA. The CDR3 extends over 13 amino acids. The V gene end was trimmed by 7 bases and the J gene end by 4 bases; junction bases not matched to a gene: 6. CDR3 in DNA: TGCAGCGGCCCCGGGACAGGTTACAATGAGCAGTTCTTC. Amino acid sequence: CSGPGTGYNEQFF.

This sequence joins TRBV18 and TRBJ2-7; TRBD1 aligns across 7 bases. The J segment lost 0 bases and the V segment lost 5 bases, leaving 4 bases of the junction unmatched. From germline, CDR1 is KGHSH and CDR2 LQKENI. The CDR3 length is 14 residues. As DNA, the CDR3 is TGTGCCAGCTCAAGAGGACAGGCCTCCTACGAGCAGTACGTC. Translating it yields CASSRGQASYEQYV.

This chain uses TRBV5-1 with TRBJ2-1; the D is unclear. Per the germline V gene, CDR1 is SGHRS and CDR2 is YFSETQ. V was shortened by 1 base and J by 0 bases, with 11 bases between the two germline ends. CDR3 length equals 16 residues. The CDR3 DNA sequence: TGCGCCAGCAGCTTGCTCCCCATCGACTCCTACAATGAGCAGTTCTTC. Translated, it gives CASSLLPIDSYNEQFF.

The table lists this clonotype with a few counts. The chain employs TRBV20-1 and TRBJ1-1; D call uncertain. CDR1 and CDR2 from the germline V gene are DFQATT and SNEGSKA (reference sequence). This CDR3 contains 14 residues. Trimming took 5 bases from V and 4 from J, leaving 17 bases between them. The CDR3, as DNA: TGCAGTGCTCCCAATCCTACTCGACGCACTGAAGCTTTCTTT. Amino acids: CSAPNPTRRTEAFF.

This clonotype was recorded many times. DNA for the CDR3: TGTGCCAGCAGCTTCTCTGAGAACACTGAAGCTTTCTTT. Translation: CASSFSENTEAFF. The chain recombines TRBV11-3 with TRBJ1-1; D unresolved. The V end lost 3 bases, the J end lost 1 base, and 6 bases lay between the germline ends. The CDR3 runs 13 residues. CDR1 and CDR2 from the germline V gene are SGHNT and YENEEA.

The genes are TRBV20-1 and TRBJ2-3; no clear D. The V and J ends lost 0 bases and 1 base respectively, with 14 bases between them. CDR1 DFQATT and CDR2 SNEGSKA come from the germline V gene (reference sequence). The CDR3 consists of 16 residues. The CDR3 nucleotides read TGCAGTGCTAGAGACCGACTTCGCCTCGGCACAGATACGCAGTATTTT. It yields the protein CSARDRLRLGTDTQYF.

The chain uses TRBV27 and TRBJ1-5; TRBD1 agrees at 7 bases. CDR1 is MNHEY, CDR2 SMNVEV, per germline (reference sequence). CDR3 length: 15 residues. V trimming: 2 bases; J trimming: 4 bases; junction bases outside the gene matches: 5. The CDR3 loop reads CASSLKGQTNQPQHF. CDR3 DNA: TGTGCCAGCAGTTTAAAGGGACAGACAAATCAGCCCCAGCATTTT.

This chain uses TRBV12-3 or TRBV12-4 with TRBJ2-3; 10 nucleotides match TRBD1. The CDR3 is 16 residues long. With 2 bases clipped from V and 5 bases from J, the junction kept 7 bases outside the gene matches. CDR3 coding DNA: TGTGCCAGCAGTTTACTTGCTGGACAGGGGGTAGATACGCAGTATTTT. This translates into CASSLLAGQGVDTQYF.

The chain is built from TRBV5-1 and TRBJ2-1; maybe TRBD2 (5 bases). Germline V gene sequence: CDR1 SGHRS, CDR2 YFSETQ. The CDR3 has 15 residues. V was cut by 1 base and J by 3 bases, with 11 bases left in between. CDR3 amino acids: CASSLLGAGYNEQFF. As DNA, the CDR3 is TGCGCCAGCAGCTTGTTGGGCGCGGGCTACAATGAGCAGTTCTTC.

The rearrangement links TRBV6-5 to TRBJ1-4, with D perhaps matching TRBD1 (5 bases). CDR3 length: 15 residues. Trimming took off 0 bases at V and 5 bases at J, with 10 bases between the two ends. Germline lookup yields CDR1 MNHEY and CDR2 SVGAGI. CDR3 protein: CASSYSPGRNEKLFF. In nucleotides, the CDR3 is TGTGCCAGCAGTTACTCGCCAGGGAGGAATGAAAAACTGTTTTTT.

The V call is TRBV6-2 or TRBV6-3, the J call TRBJ2-7, with 13 bases that match TRBD2. The germline V gene has CDR1 MNHEY and CDR2 SVGEGT. The CDR3 sequence is 15 residues long. Unmatched junction bases numbered 3, after V lost 6 bases and J lost 1 base. The CDR3 sequence is CASRTLAGGSYEQYV. The DNA for the CDR3 is TGTGCCAGCAGAACACTAGCGGGAGGGTCCTACGAGCAGTACGTC.

V is TRBV10-2 and J is TRBJ2-6; no clear D gene. The CDR3 runs 17 residues. V lost 4 bases to trimming and J lost 0 bases, with 13 bases between them. CDR1 is WSHSY and CDR2 is SAAADI in the germline V gene. In DNA, the CDR3 is TGCGCCAGCAGTGGGGTCAGCCTCAGCTCTGGGGCCAACGTCCTGACTTTC. This encodes CASSGVSLSSGANVLTF.

The gene calls are TRBV5-6 and TRBJ2-3; D not certain. Germline V CDR1 and CDR2: SGHDT, YYEEEE. There are 11 residues in the CDR3. V gave up 8 bases and J gave up 6 bases, with 10 bases separating them. The CDR3 sequence: CASVLGDTQYF. CDR3 bases: TGTGCCAGTGTACTCGGCGATACGCAGTATTTT.

This clonotype was observed a handful of times. The chain has TRBV7-2 and TRBJ1-2; D is undetermined. Germline CDR1 reads SGHTA; CDR2 reads FQGNSA. The CDR3 sequence is 14 residues long. Trimming cost V 8 bases and J 0 bases, with 13 bases left between them. The CDR3 DNA follows: TGTGCCAGCGCCCTAGGCATCGCTAACTATGGCTACACCTTC. Translated, it gives CASALGIANYGYTF.

The chain is built from TRBV6-5 and TRBJ2-7; no clear D. The CDR3 covers 14 residues. Germline CDR1 MNHEY, CDR2 SVGAGI. V lost 3 bases and J 0 bases, leaving 9 bases between the germline ends. In DNA form, the CDR3 reads TGTGCCAGCAGTTATGACTCCAGCTCCTACGAGCAGTACTTC. This translates into CASSYDSSSYEQYF.

The V gene is TRBV7-6, the J gene TRBJ2-2; possibly TRBD1 or TRBD2 for D (5 bases each). Germline assignment: CDR1 SGHVS and CDR2 FNYEAQ. The CDR3 runs to 12 residues. Between the trimmed V and J ends, which lost 7 bases and 6 bases, there was a span of 9 bases. The CDR3 sequence is CASTLGAGELFF. CDR3 nucleotide sequence: TGTGCCAGCACGTTGGGGGCCGGGGAGCTGTTTTTT.

The chain combines TRBV19 with TRBJ2-3; no clear D gene. Germline loops: CDR1 LNHDA, CDR2 SQIVND (reference sequence). Trimming removed 2 bases from V and 1 base from J, with 7 bases in between. The CDR3 totals 14 residues. Here the CDR3 reads CASSIIQGTDTQYF. CDR3 bases: TGTGCCAGTAGTATAATTCAGGGCACAGATACGCAGTATTTT.

The chain carries TRBV20-1 and TRBJ2-6; D not certain. The CDR3 extends over 14 amino acids. Looked up from germline, CDR1 is DFQATT and CDR2 is SNEGSKA (reference sequence). With 3 bases removed from V and 0 bases from J, the gap between germline ends came to 6 bases. This CDR3 is CSASKDSGANVLTF. The CDR3 DNA sequence: TGCAGTGCTAGTAAGGACTCTGGGGCCAACGTCCTGACTTTC.